A single TCR beta chain is shown here with its context. This sample was included in a study of blood T cell repertoires in COVID-19. Study-level information: The United States, Italy and Spain provided the acute and convalescent COVID-19 samples.

The table came from immunoSEQ multiplex PCR; TCRdb's copy has only in-frame clones and leaves some out. Of 250,000 to 400,000 clones detected, roughly 90% appear once; the ten largest clones hold 2.5% to 3.5%. CDR1 is MNHEY and CDR2 is SVGEGT in the germline V gene. Trimming removed 2 bases at V and 8 bases at J, with 21 bases between. CDR3 size: 17 residues. Specimen: peripheral blood. This sequence joins TRBV6-2 or TRBV6-3 and TRBJ2-2; tentatively, D is TRBD2 (6 bases). The clonotype was recovered from a woman aged 30 to 39 with COVID-19, enrolled during active disease. For the CDR3, the DNA is TGTGCCAGCAGTTACACCCTGCAAAGGGGACTTGCGGGGGAGCTGTTTTTT. Translated, it gives CASSYTLQRGLAGELFF.